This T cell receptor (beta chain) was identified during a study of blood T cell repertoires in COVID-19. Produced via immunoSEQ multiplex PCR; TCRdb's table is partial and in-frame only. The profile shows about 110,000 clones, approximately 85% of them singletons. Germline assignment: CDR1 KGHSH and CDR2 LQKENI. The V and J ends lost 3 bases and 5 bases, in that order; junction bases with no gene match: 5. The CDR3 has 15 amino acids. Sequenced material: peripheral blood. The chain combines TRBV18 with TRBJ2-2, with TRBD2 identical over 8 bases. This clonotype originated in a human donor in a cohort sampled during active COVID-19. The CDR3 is CASSPVGLGTGELFF. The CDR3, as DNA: TGTGCCAGCTCACCCGTGGGACTAGGGACCGGGGAGCTGTTTTTT.